Listed here are 12 T cell receptor beta chains from one sample, sequenced in a study of cytomegalovirus exposure and HLA in healthy donors (dated by TCRdb to 2015 to 2018). The library relied on the immunoSEQ multiplex PCR assay. A mixture of 60 forward primers for TCR Vbeta segments and 13 reverse primers for TCR Jbeta segments was used in the multiplex PCR. What TCRdb holds here is the immuneACCESS table cut down to in-frame rearrangements. Part of the clones is not present; checked against another copy, under half of the missing clones reflect an unresolved V gene, and the others are unexplained. The sample table shows some 150,000 clones, and about 80% are seen once. The top ten clonotypes cover about 9.5% of the sample. Sequenced input: PBMCs. The receptor source for this set is a man aged 18 to 30 in good health and CMV-seropositive.

The J gene is TRBJ2-7, the V gene TRBV6-5; TRBD1 matches 7 bases. The length of the CDR3 is 15 residues. V lost 0 bases to trimming and J lost 1 base; unmatched junction nucleotides: 3. Germline values: CDR1 MNHEY, CDR2 SVGAGI. CDR3 bases: TGTGCCAGCAGTTACTCGAGGGACAGTTCCTACGAGCAGTACTTC. Protein sequence: CASSYSRDSSYEQYF.

The CDR3 loop reads CASSFLGPGELFF. The CDR3 DNA is TGTGCCAGCAGCTTCCTGGGGCCCGGGGAGCTGTTTTTT. The chain has TRBV7-8 and TRBJ2-2; a possible D gene is TRBD1 (5 bases). CDR3 length: 13 amino acids. V was pared by 3 bases and J by 6 bases, with 8 bases between. Germline V gene lookup returns CDR1 SGHVS and CDR2 FQNEAQ. Full variable domain (missing parts from reference TRBV7-8 and TRBJ2-2): GAGVSQSPRYKVAKRGQDVALRCDPISGHVSLFWYQQALGQGPEFLTYFQNEAQLDKSGLPSDRFFAERPEGSVSTLKIQRTQQEDSAVYLCASSFLGPGELFFGEGSRLTVL.

V gene TRBV9 combines with J gene TRBJ2-5; TRBD2 agrees at 8 bases. TRBJ2-7 matches the DNA end more closely, so the J call is doubtful. This CDR3 region has 17 residues. CDR1 SGDLS and CDR2 YYNGEE come from the germline V gene. The DNA for the CDR3 is TGTGCCAGCAGCGTAGGTCCCAGCGGGGGCAAAGCCTACGAGCAGTACTTC. Translation gives CASSVGPSGGKAYEQYF.

The chain has TRBV5-1 and TRBJ2-3; 9 bases are a match to TRBD2. Trimming cost V 4 bases and J 5 bases; bases outside gene matches: 8. This CDR3 region has 15 residues. The germline V gene encodes CDR1 SGHRS and CDR2 YFSETQ. The chain's CDR3 is CASSLGTSQKDTQYF. The CDR3 DNA reads TGCGCCAGCAGCCTCGGGACTAGCCAAAAAGATACGCAGTATTTT.

This chain joins TRBV7-2 and TRBJ2-2; 7 nucleotides line up with TRBD1. J was trimmed by 6 bases and V by 2 bases; bases with no gene match: 6. This CDR3 spans 15 amino acids. CDR1 and CDR2 from the germline V gene are SGHTA and FQGNSA. CDR3 sequence (DNA): TGTGCCAGCAGCTTATCGGGACAGATTCCCGGGGAGCTGTTTTTT. The encoded protein is CASSLSGQIPGELFF.

This clone was counted between two and nine times. This rearrangement joins TRBV7-8 to TRBJ1-4; TRBD1 agrees at 7 bases. The CDR3 is 14 residues long. The germline V gene encodes CDR1 SGHVS and CDR2 FQNEAQ. Trimming took 6 bases from V and 3 from J; bases not matched to a gene: 4. The DNA of the CDR3 is TGTGCCAGCAGGACAGGGTTTTCTAATGAAAAACTGTTTTTT. Amino acids: CASRTGFSNEKLFF.

The sample holds a few counts of this clone. The chain employs TRBV30 and TRBJ2-7, with D possibly TRBD2 on 7 matching bases. The CDR3 spans 16 residues. Looked up from germline, CDR1 is GTSNPN and CDR2 is SVGIG (reference sequence). V lost 2 bases and J 4 bases, leaving 21 bases between the germline ends. The DNA for the CDR3 is TGTGCCTGGAGTATTGTTGGAGGGGGGGCCATTTACGAGCAGTACTTC. It specifies CAWSIVGGGAIYEQYF.

This clone is a singleton in its sample. The chain recombines TRBV29-1 with TRBJ2-1; D remains ambiguous. V was clipped by 2 bases and J by 7 bases, with 6 bases between them. Germline assignment: CDR1 SQVTM and CDR2 ANQGSEA. This CDR3 spans 11 amino acids. The CDR3 nucleotides read TGCAGCGTTGAAACCGGGAATGAGCAGTTCTTC. This gives the protein CSVETGNEQFF.

The chain links TRBV10-3 to TRBJ2-2, with D tentatively TRBD1 (6 bases). The CDR3 sequence is 14 residues long. Germline CDR1 reads ENHRY; CDR2 reads SYGVKD. V lost 4 bases to trimming and J lost 4 bases, with 10 bases between them. The CDR3 coding sequence is TGTGCCATCAGTGCCAGGGGTGGCACCGGGGAGCTGTTTTTT. It translates to CAISARGGTGELFF.

The count of this clone is one. The rearrangement uses TRBV5-4 and TRBJ1-1, with 9 bases fitting TRBD1. The CDR3 totals 15 residues. Germline-derived CDR1 and CDR2 are SGHNT and YYREEE (reference sequence). J was trimmed by 6 bases and V by 1 base; bases with no gene match: 7. The CDR3 loop is CASSLRTGGEAEAFF. The CDR3, as DNA: TGTGCCAGCAGCTTGCGAACAGGGGGCGAGGCTGAAGCTTTCTTT.

This clone showed up just a few times. The CDR3 DNA sequence: TGTGCCAGCAGCACTATAGCGGGGGTGAACGGGGAGCTGTTTTTT. Translated: CASSTIAGVNGELFF. This rearrangement joins TRBV6-5 to TRBJ2-2, with 9 bases aligning to TRBD2. CDR3 length: 15 amino acids. Looked up from germline, CDR1 is MNHEY and CDR2 is SVGAGI. V gave up 6 bases and J gave up 7 bases; unmatched junction bases: 9.

This chain connects TRBV27 to TRBJ2-3; tentatively, D is TRBD1 (6 bases). The CDR3 extends over 13 amino acids. From germline, CDR1 is MNHEY and CDR2 SMNVEV (reference sequence). The V and J ends lost 5 bases and 12 bases respectively, with 18 bases between them. This CDR3 reads CASSPLGQGRQYF. Here the CDR3 DNA reads TGTGCCAGCAGTCCCTTGGGGCAGGGGCGTCAGTATTTT.